This passage covers 30 T cell receptor beta chains from one sample sequenced in a study of post-analysis software for immune sequencing data. Study outcomes and limitations: The five TRBV segments detected at higher frequency in patients than in controls included TRBV5-6, TRBV5-1 and TRBV20-1.

These TCRs are of unknown antigen specificity. The TCR beta cDNA libraries contained unique molecular identifiers. Using its own MiXCR run on the PCR reads, TCRdb lists one record per CDR3 protein. Of approximately 690,000 distinct CDR3 sequences in the sample, over 45% are singletons; the top ten hold around 11%. The specimen sequenced was blood. These receptors were taken from a girl between 2 and 10 years old with multiple sclerosis.

The V and J genes are TRBV6-5 and TRBJ2-5, with D possibly matching TRBD1 (6 bases). The better agreement between TRBJ2-7 and the DNA end casts doubt on the J call. The CDR3 has 14 residues. CDR1 and CDR2 from the germline V gene are MNHEY and SVGAGI. As DNA, the CDR3 is TGTGCCAGCAGTTTTGGGACATCCCAGTACGAGCAGTACTTC. It translates to CASSFGTSQYEQYF.

The rearrangement links TRBV5-1 to TRBJ1-2; D gene ambiguous. CDR1 is SGHRS and CDR2 is YFSETQ in the germline V gene. The CDR3 has 13 residues. The germline V and J ends were trimmed by 3 bases and 6 bases, with 12 bases remaining between them. CDR3 bases: TGCGCCAGCAGCTCCCACGGGAACAATGGCTACACCTTC. Residues: CASSSHGNNGYTF. The whole variable domain, filled in from reference TRBV5-1 and TRBJ1-2, reads KAGVTQTPRYLIKTRGQQVTLSCSPISGHRSVSWYQQTPGQGLQFLFEYFSETQRNKGNFPGRFSGRQFSNSRSEMNVSTLELGDSALYLCASSSHGNNGYTFGSGTRLTVV.

The rearrangement uses TRBV10-3 and TRBJ1-2; D is unclear. Trimming took off 2 bases at V and 3 bases at J, with 7 bases between the two ends. The CDR3 totals 13 residues. Per germline, CDR1 ENHRY and CDR2 SYGVKD. CDR3 in amino acids: CAISEPRYYGYTF. The CDR3, as DNA: TGTGCCATCAGTGAGCCCCGATACTATGGCTACACCTTC.

The table lists this clonotype with a count of one. This chain joins TRBV20-1 and TRBJ2-3, with D unresolved. The CDR3 sequence is 12 residues long. V was pared by 3 bases and J by 3 bases, with 7 bases between. Germline V CDR1 and CDR2: DFQATT, SNEGSKA (reference sequence). The chain's CDR3 is CSASWRTDTQYF. The CDR3 bases are TGCAGTGCTAGTTGGCGGACAGATACGCAGTATTTT.

This clonotype was seen once. The chain uses TRBV7-9 and TRBJ2-7; D perhaps matches TRBD2 (6 bases). Germline V gene lookup returns CDR1 SEHNR and CDR2 FQNEAQ (reference sequence). Trimming removed 5 bases at V and 6 bases at J, with 23 bases between. There are 16 residues in the CDR3. In DNA form, the CDR3 reads TGTGCCAGCAGCCCCCTAGGGGTTGGGGGAGGAGGCGAGCAGTACTTC. Protein: CASSPLGVGGGGEQYF.

The rearrangement joins TRBV3-1 to TRBJ2-3; either TRBD1 or TRBD2 may supply D (5 bases each). V was trimmed by 3 bases and J by 2 bases, leaving 9 bases between them. The CDR3 is 14 residues long. Per the germline V gene, CDR1 is LGHDT and CDR2 is YNNKEL (reference sequence). The DNA for the CDR3 is TGTGCCAGCAGCCACCGGGACCACACAGATACGCAGTATTTT. It is translated as CASSHRDHTDTQYF.

This chain links TRBV2 with TRBJ2-7; the match to TRBD2 covers 9 bases. V dropped 8 bases and J dropped 12; count of bases not matched to a gene: 11. The length of the CDR3 is 12 residues. CDR1 and CDR2 from the germline V gene are SNHLY and FYNNEI. The CDR3 bases are TGTGCCAGCGGGTTAGCGGGAGATTCTCTGTACTTC. Protein: CASGLAGDSLYF.

The rearrangement uses TRBV6-5 and TRBJ1-2; TRBD1 agrees at 10 bases. Germline V gene sequence: CDR1 MNHEY, CDR2 SVGAGI. This CDR3 is built from 14 residues. The junction had 5 bases not matched to a gene; V was cut back by 2 bases and J by 8 bases. The CDR3 sequence: CASSYDGTGEGYTF. The CDR3 DNA sequence: TGTGCCAGCAGTTACGACGGGACAGGGGAAGGCTACACCTTC.

Remarks on this clonotype: A much larger clone differs from this one at a single base, so this may be a read error. The chain combines TRBV7-2 with TRBJ1-1; D remains ambiguous. Trimming cost V 0 bases and J 1 base, with 6 bases left between them. This CDR3 comprises 14 residues. Germline V CDR1 and CDR2: SGHTA, FQGNSA. This CDR3 is CASSLADGNTEAFF. The CDR3 nucleotides are TGTGCCAGCAGCTTAGCGGACGGGAACACTGAAGCTTTCTTT.

The V and J genes are TRBV7-8 and TRBJ1-1, with 8 bases that match TRBD1. V trimming: 8 bases; J trimming: 2 bases; junction bases outside the gene matches: 4. This CDR3 spans 13 amino acids. Per the germline V gene, CDR1 is SGHVS and CDR2 is FQNEAQ. This CDR3 reads CASGTGLNTEAFF. CDR3 nucleotides: TGTGCCAGCGGGACAGGTTTAAACACTGAAGCTTTCTTT.

The chain employs TRBV12-3 or TRBV12-4 and TRBJ1-2, with TRBD1 as a possible D gene (5 bases). Trimming left V 6 bases short and J 5 bases short, with 13 bases between. The CDR3 has 13 residues. For the CDR3, the DNA is TGTGCCAGCAGGGCGGACACGAGATATGGCTACACCTTC. Its protein product is CASRADTRYGYTF.

This clonotype was detected a few times. The chain links TRBV20-1 to TRBJ2-7, with 9 bases identical to TRBD1. CDR1 and CDR2 from the germline V gene are DFQATT and SNEGSKA (reference sequence). V was clipped by 6 bases and J by 7 bases; unmatched bases: 10. The CDR3 consists of 13 residues. CDR3 bases: TGCAGTGCCCTGACAGGGGGAGCCGTGGAGCAGTACTTC. Translating it yields CSALTGGAVEQYF.

This chain joins TRBV24-1 and TRBJ1-2, with D unclear. V shed 2 bases and J shed 8 bases, with 14 bases lying between them. Germline loops: CDR1 KGHDR, CDR2 SFDVKD. The CDR3 has 14 residues. This chain's CDR3 is CATSDSLFWSGYTF. The CDR3 nucleotides read TGTGCCACCAGTGATTCACTTTTTTGGTCGGGCTACACCTTC.

This clonotype was counted a few times. The chain couples TRBV11-2 to TRBJ1-1; no clear D gene. Germline V gene data show CDR1 as SGHAT and CDR2 as FQNNGV. The CDR3 spans 14 residues. The V end was cut by 7 bases, the J end by 5 bases, with 17 bases between. The DNA for the CDR3 is TGTGCCAGCACCGATATTACAGTTTGGACTGAAGCTTTCTTT. This gives the protein CASTDITVWTEAFF.

The V and J genes are TRBV4-1 and TRBJ2-1, with 13 bases identical to TRBD2. V gave up 7 bases and J gave up 9 bases; unmatched junction bases: 9. CDR3 length: 15 amino acids. Per the germline V gene, CDR1 is MGHRA and CDR2 is YSYEKL. The CDR3 DNA sequence: TGCGCCAGCACCCCACTAGCGGGAGGGCCCGGTGAGCAGTTCTTC. This codes for CASTPLAGGPGEQFF.

V and J are TRBV29-1 and TRBJ2-5; D not resolved. Between the trimmed V and J ends, which lost 0 bases and 5 bases, there was a span of 13 bases. Germline values: CDR1 SQVTM, CDR2 ANQGSEA. The CDR3 is 14 residues long. The CDR3 is CSVEDPRFGETQYF. Here the CDR3 DNA reads TGCAGCGTTGAAGATCCGAGGTTTGGGGAGACCCAGTACTTC.

This clonotype was seen a handful of times. The CDR3 coding sequence is TGTGCCAGCAGTTCCGCTAGCGGGAGGGGCCCCTACGAGCAGTACTTC. Protein: CASSSASGRGPYEQYF. The chain couples TRBV6-5 to TRBJ2-7, with 12 bases that match TRBD2. The CDR3 extends over 16 amino acids. J was trimmed by 2 bases and V by 4 bases; bases with no gene match: 6. CDR1 and CDR2 (germline): MNHEY, SVGAGI.

This clonotype was recorded once. The J gene is TRBJ2-4, the V gene TRBV20-1; D perhaps matches TRBD1 (6 bases). Near its end, the DNA agrees better with TRBJ2-7, so the J call may be wrong. The CDR3 has 14 amino acids. Germline lookup yields CDR1 DFQATT and CDR2 SNEGSKA (reference sequence). For the CDR3, the DNA is TGCAGTGCTAGCGGCGGCAGGGGTGGTTACGAGCAGTACTTC. It codes for CSASGGRGGYEQYF.

The gene calls are TRBV5-1 and TRBJ2-7; D is uncertain. Trimming took 2 bases from V and 0 from J, leaving 9 bases between them. The CDR3 totals 14 residues. From germline, CDR1 is SGHRS and CDR2 YFSETQ. The CDR3: CASSFGSNSYEQYF. The CDR3 bases are TGCGCCAGCAGCTTCGGTAGCAACTCCTACGAGCAGTACTTC.

V and J are TRBV11-1 and TRBJ2-6, with D possibly matching TRBD2 (5 bases). CDR3 length: 13 residues. Germline CDR1 reads SGHAT; CDR2 reads FQDESV (reference sequence). V lost 3 bases and J 6 bases, leaving 6 bases between the germline ends. CDR3 nucleotide sequence: TGTGCCAGCAGCTTCGGGGAGGCCAACGTCCTGACTTTC. The encoded protein is CASSFGEANVLTF.

The chain links TRBV7-9 to TRBJ2-1; 8 bases are shared with TRBD2. Germline CDR1 reads SEHNR; CDR2 reads FQNEAQ (reference sequence). V dropped 3 bases and J dropped 9; count of bases not matched to a gene: 10. The CDR3 contains 15 residues. The CDR3 bases are TGTGCCAGCAGCTTTGGTTCTGACGGGAGGGGTGAGCAGTTCTTC. This codes for CASSFGSDGRGEQFF.

The CDR3 sequence: CASSLEPGSNTEAFF. For the CDR3, the DNA is TGCGCCAGCAGCTTGGAGCCAGGTTCGAACACTGAAGCTTTCTTT. This rearrangement joins TRBV5-1 to TRBJ1-1; no reliable D call. Germline V gene sequence: CDR1 SGHRS, CDR2 YFSETQ. The CDR3 loop spans 15 amino acids. V lost 0 bases and J 1 base, leaving 10 bases between the germline ends.

The V gene is TRBV7-6, the J gene TRBJ2-3; 9 nucleotides line up with TRBD1. The V segment lost 1 base and the J segment 6 bases; nucleotides outside the gene matches: 8. The length of the CDR3 is 16 residues. Germline V gene data show CDR1 as SGHVS and CDR2 as FNYEAQ. CDR3 sequence reads: CASSLGLSGQGDTQYF. Here the CDR3 DNA reads TGTGCCAGCAGCTTAGGGCTCAGCGGACAGGGGGATACGCAGTATTTT.

The sample holds a few counts of this clonotype. The chain couples TRBV6-5 to TRBJ2-7; 7 positions agree with TRBD1. CDR3 length: 17 residues. Germline trimming cut 0 bases from V and 0 bases from J; bases unmatched to any gene: 8. Germline CDR1 reads MNHEY; CDR2 reads SVGAGI. CDR3 nucleotide sequence: TGTGCCAGCAGTTACTCGAACTTCGGGGACAGCTCCTACGAGCAGTACTTC. The encoded protein is CASSYSNFGDSSYEQYF.

The chain is built from TRBV30 and TRBJ2-1, with a tentative D call TRBD2 (6 bases). CDR1 and CDR2 (germline): GTSNPN, SVGIG (reference sequence). The CDR3 has 13 amino acids. Trimming pared 2 bases from V and 10 bases from J, leaving 15 bases between. CDR3: CAWSFYSGGEQFF. In DNA, the CDR3 is TGTGCCTGGAGTTTCTATAGCGGCGGCGAGCAGTTCTTC.

This clonotype was seen a few times. This chain joins TRBV15 and TRBJ2-6; 12 bases match TRBD1. J lost 3 bases, V lost 11 bases, and 8 bases had no gene match. The CDR3 is 16 residues long. Germline CDR1 is LNHNV and CDR2 is YYDKDF (reference sequence). CDR3 sequence reads: CAAAGTGGIGANVLTF. CDR3 in DNA: TGTGCCGCCGCCGGGACAGGGGGCATTGGGGCCAACGTCCTGACTTTC. Full variable domain (rest looked up from reference TRBV15 and TRBJ2-6): DAMVIQNPRYQVTQFGKPVTLSCSQTLNHNVMYWYQQKSSQAPKLLFHYYDKDFNNEADTPDNFQSRRPNTSFCFLDIRSPGLGDTAMYLCAAAGTGGIGANVLTFGAGSRLTVL.

The chain links TRBV6-1 to TRBJ1-5, with 9 nucleotides matching TRBD1. The CDR3 spans 16 residues. Germline CDR1 reads MNHNS; CDR2 reads SASEGT. Trimming took 4 bases from V and 7 from J; bases not matched to a gene: 11. CDR3 nucleotides: TGTGCCAGCAGTGGTCAAACCGGACAGGGGAACCAGCCCCAGCATTTT. The encoded protein is CASSGQTGQGNQPQHF.

This clonotype was detected a few times. One junction end does not reproduce the germline sequence, and a read error may be involved. This chain connects TRBV12-3 or TRBV12-4 to TRBJ2-3, with 8 bases that match TRBD2. The CDR3 totals 14 residues. CDR3 sequence (DNA): TGTGCCAGCAGGCGGGAGGTCGCCCCAGACACGCAGTATTTT. Encoded protein: CASRREVAPDTQYF.

This clonotype was observed once. This sequence joins TRBV27 and TRBJ2-7; TRBD1 matches 11 bases. The junction had 7 bases not matched to a gene; V was cut back by 8 bases and J by 7 bases. The CDR3 contains 13 residues. The germline gives CDR1 MNHEY, CDR2 SMNVEV (reference sequence). The CDR3 coding sequence is TGTGCCAGCGGTTGGGGACAGGGGGGTGAGCAGTACTTC. Translating gives CASGWGQGGEQYF.

This clonotype was picked up a small number of times. The J gene is TRBJ2-7, the V gene TRBV11-2; TRBD2 matches 7 bases. Germline V gene data show CDR1 as SGHAT and CDR2 as FQNNGV. CDR3 length equals 12 residues. V shed 4 bases and J 10 bases; nucleotides not matched to a gene: 7. The CDR3 region is CASSSWGGIQYF. Written as DNA, the CDR3 is TGTGCCAGCAGCTCTTGGGGAGGGATCCAGTACTTC. The variable domain in full, completed from reference TRBV11-2 and TRBJ2-7, reads EAGVAQSPRYKIIEKRQSVAFWCNPISGHATLYWYQQILGQGPKLLIQFQNNGVVDDSQLPKDRFSAERLKGVDSTLKIQPAKLEDSAVYLCASSSWGGIQYFGPGTRLTVT.